One sample yielded the 19 T cell receptor beta chains listed below, sequenced in a study of T cells in Graves' hyperthyroidism and ophthalmopathy. RNA transcripts served as the template for amplifying TCR beta CDR3 regions. Initially, a first-round RT-PCR of the TCR CDR3 employed the HTBI primer set. TCRdb itself ran the multiplex PCR reads through MiXCR, one entry per CDR3 protein. The sample yields some 570,000 distinct CDR3 sequences, over 15% seen once. The sample comprised blood. The receptors here all came from a woman younger than 35 with Graves' ophthalmopathy.

This rearrangement joins TRBV5-4 to TRBJ2-3; D possibly corresponds to TRBD1 (5 bases). V was trimmed by 7 bases and J by 5 bases, leaving 17 bases between them. Germline lookup yields CDR1 SGHNT and CDR2 YYREEE (reference sequence). CDR3 length: 14 residues. The CDR3 spells CASGAWGAGDTQYF. The CDR3, as DNA: TGTGCCAGCGGGGCGTGGGGCGCCGGAGATACGCAGTATTTT.

The chain recombines TRBV9 with TRBJ2-1, with 11 bases that match TRBD2. Germline CDR1 SGDLS, CDR2 YYNGEE. V shed 0 bases and J 4 bases; nucleotides not matched to a gene: 15. The CDR3 covers 20 residues. The CDR3 here is CASSVALQTELAGEYNEQFF. CDR3 in DNA: TGTGCCAGCAGCGTAGCTCTTCAGACTGAACTAGCGGGAGAATACAATGAGCAGTTCTTC.

This clonotype has a count of ten or more. This chain links TRBV28 with TRBJ2-7; D might be TRBD1 (5 bases). Per the germline V gene, CDR1 is MDHEN and CDR2 is SYDVKM. V dropped 5 bases and J dropped 3 bases, with 14 bases sitting between them. This CDR3 has 14 residues. CDR3 DNA sequence: TGTGCCAGCAGTCGGACACATTCAGGCTACGAGCAGTACTTC. Its protein is CASSRTHSGYEQYF.

The sample holds many counts of this clonotype. The rearrangement links TRBV12-3 or TRBV12-4 to TRBJ2-3; 8 bases are a match to TRBD2. The CDR3 loop spans 15 amino acids. V lost 1 base, J lost 5 bases, and 5 bases stayed unmatched. The CDR3: CASSLEREWGDTQYF. As DNA, the CDR3 is TGTGCCAGCAGTTTAGAGCGGGAGTGGGGAGATACGCAGTATTTT.

This clonotype was counted ten times or more. V and J are TRBV24-1 and TRBJ2-2; no definite D call. Germline CDR1 reads KGHDR; CDR2 reads SFDVKD. The V gene lost 1 base and the J gene lost 2 bases, with 7 bases spanning the gap. The CDR3 contains 15 residues. CDR3 sequence (DNA): TGTGCCACCAGTGATTTAAGAAGAAACACCGGGGAGCTGTTTTTT. Amino acid sequence: CATSDLRRNTGELFF.

Only a few counts were recorded for this clonotype. The gene calls are TRBV7-9 and TRBJ1-1; TRBD1 matches 7 bases. Unmatched junction bases numbered 11, after V lost 2 bases and J lost 8 bases. CDR1 SEHNR and CDR2 FQNEAQ come from the germline V gene (reference sequence). The CDR3 consists of 15 residues. CDR3: CASSLINKQGPEAFF. The CDR3 bases are TGTGCCAGCAGCTTAATTAATAAACAGGGGCCAGAAGCTTTCTTT. Using reference TRBV7-9 and TRBJ1-1 for the parts outside the CDR3, the full variable domain is DTGVSQNPRHKITKRGQNVTFRCDPISEHNRLYWYRQTLGQGPEFLTYFQNEAQLEKSRLLSDRFSAERPKGSFSTLEIQRTEQGDSAMYLCASSLINKQGPEAFFGQGTRLTVV.

The chain combines TRBV7-9 with TRBJ1-2, with 9 positions matching TRBD1. The CDR3 consists of 16 residues. Germline-derived CDR1 and CDR2 are SEHNR and FQNEAQ (reference sequence). Trimming took 1 base from V and 5 from J; bases not matched to a gene: 8. CDR3 coding DNA: TGTGCCAGCAGCTTAGTCTCTTCCGGGACAGGGTATGGCTACACCTTC. Encoded protein: CASSLVSSGTGYGYTF.

This clonotype came up many times. This chain connects TRBV7-2 to TRBJ2-5; 10 nucleotides align to TRBD2. The CDR3 consists of 15 residues. The junction had 5 bases not matched to a gene; V was cut back by 2 bases and J by 5 bases. Germline CDR1 SGHTA, CDR2 FQGNSA. The CDR3 region has the DNA TGTGCCAGCAGCTTATGGAGCGGGAGGGGCGAGACCCAGTACTTC. Amino acid sequence: CASSLWSGRGETQYF.

In its sample, this clonotype was seen many times. The V and J genes are TRBV3-1 and TRBJ2-1, with 11 bases aligning to TRBD2. V was pared by 4 bases and J by 2 bases, with 7 bases of the junction left unmatched. The germline V gene encodes CDR1 LGHDT and CDR2 YNNKEL (reference sequence). The CDR3 has 17 residues. The CDR3 loop is CASSRLTSGDPYNEQFF. CDR3 coding DNA: TGTGCCAGCAGCCGCCTGACTAGCGGGGATCCCTACAATGAGCAGTTCTTC.

This clonotype was counted only a few times. The CDR3 reads CASKALRGVTGELFF. CDR3 bases: TGTGCCAGTAAAGCCCTGCGCGGGGTCACCGGGGAGCTGTTTTTT. The chain recombines TRBV27 with TRBJ2-2; a possible D gene is TRBD2 (6 bases). This CDR3 has 15 amino acids. The V gene's germline CDR1 is MNHEY and CDR2 SMNVEV (reference sequence). V lost 9 bases, J lost 4 bases, and 18 bases lay in between.

This clonotype was counted many times. The V call is TRBV29-1, the J call TRBJ2-1; 7 bases align to TRBD2. The V and J ends lost 5 bases and 9 bases, in that order; junction bases with no gene match: 7. Germline loops: CDR1 SQVTM, CDR2 ANQGSEA. This CDR3 spans 12 amino acids. This CDR3 is CSVRTGEGEQFF. The CDR3 region has the DNA TGCAGCGTTCGAACGGGGGAGGGTGAGCAGTTCTTC.

Notes on this clonotype: Since a much larger clone is just one base distant, this may be a read error. This chain joins TRBV18 and TRBJ2-7, with TRBD2 as a possible D gene (6 bases). Germline CDR1 KGHSH, CDR2 LQKENI. This CDR3 comprises 14 residues. DNA for the CDR3: TGTGCCAGCTCAGGGCAGGGAGGATCCTACGAGCAGCACTTC. Translation: CASSGQGGSYEQHF.

This chain links TRBV14 with TRBJ2-2; no firm D call. Trimming cost V 1 base and J 6 bases, with 9 bases left between them. The CDR3 sequence is 14 residues long. Per germline, CDR1 SGHDN and CDR2 FVKESK. CDR3 in amino acids: CASSQARSSGELFF. DNA of the CDR3: TGTGCCAGCAGCCAAGCCCGGAGTTCCGGGGAGCTGTTTTTT.

The chain carries TRBV29-1 and TRBJ2-7; D assignment may be TRBD1 or TRBD2 (6 bases each). Germline V gene data show CDR1 as SQVTM and CDR2 as ANQGSEA. The CDR3 has 11 residues. Trimming took 0 bases from V and 7 from J, leaving 7 bases between them. In DNA, the CDR3 is TGCAGCGTTGAAGAAGGGGGGGAGCAGTACTTC. Encoded protein: CSVEEGGEQYF.

The table lists this clonotype with a few counts. The chain carries TRBV2 and TRBJ1-3; the D is unclear. Germline CDR1 reads SNHLY; CDR2 reads FYNNEI. This CDR3 is built from 13 residues. Trimming removed 4 bases from V and 0 bases from J, with 4 bases in between. This chain's CDR3 is CASSAVSGNTIYF. DNA for the CDR3: TGTGCCAGCAGTGCGGTCTCTGGAAACACCATATATTTT.

The DNA for the CDR3 is TGTGCCAGCAGCTTAGTCGCGACAGGGAGCTACGAGCAGTACTTC. It translates to CASSLVATGSYEQYF. The chain links TRBV2 to TRBJ2-7, with 7 bases matching TRBD1. In germline, CDR1 is SNHLY, CDR2 FYNNEI. The CDR3 contains 15 residues. V lost 6 bases and J lost 3; bases outside the gene matches: 11.

The chain couples TRBV10-1 to TRBJ1-1; D gene unclear. Germline V gene lookup returns CDR1 WNHNN and CDR2 SYGVQD (reference sequence). Deletions cut 6 bases from V and 1 base from J, with 9 bases between. This CDR3 comprises 13 residues. The CDR3 here is CASRNGRNTEAFF. The CDR3 nucleotides are TGCGCCAGCAGGAACGGCCGGAACACTGAAGCTTTCTTT.

This clonotype was counted at least ten times. The CDR3 sequence is CASRLAGGTYEQYF. In DNA, the CDR3 is TGTGCCAGCAGGCTAGCGGGAGGGACCTACGAGCAGTACTTC. The V and J genes are TRBV2 and TRBJ2-7; 12 nucleotides align to TRBD2. The length of the CDR3 is 14 residues. Trimming at V came to 6 bases and at J to 2 bases, leaving 2 bases not matched to a gene. Per the germline V gene, CDR1 is SNHLY and CDR2 is FYNNEI.

This clonotype was detected ten times or more. The chain employs TRBV29-1 and TRBJ2-1; D is unclear. The germline V and J ends were trimmed by 6 bases and 2 bases, with 11 bases remaining between them. Germline V lookup: CDR1 SQVTM, CDR2 ANQGSEA. This CDR3 spans 13 amino acids. The CDR3 protein is CSVDTSAYNEQFF. The CDR3 nucleotides read TGCAGCGTCGATACTTCTGCCTACAATGAGCAGTTCTTC.